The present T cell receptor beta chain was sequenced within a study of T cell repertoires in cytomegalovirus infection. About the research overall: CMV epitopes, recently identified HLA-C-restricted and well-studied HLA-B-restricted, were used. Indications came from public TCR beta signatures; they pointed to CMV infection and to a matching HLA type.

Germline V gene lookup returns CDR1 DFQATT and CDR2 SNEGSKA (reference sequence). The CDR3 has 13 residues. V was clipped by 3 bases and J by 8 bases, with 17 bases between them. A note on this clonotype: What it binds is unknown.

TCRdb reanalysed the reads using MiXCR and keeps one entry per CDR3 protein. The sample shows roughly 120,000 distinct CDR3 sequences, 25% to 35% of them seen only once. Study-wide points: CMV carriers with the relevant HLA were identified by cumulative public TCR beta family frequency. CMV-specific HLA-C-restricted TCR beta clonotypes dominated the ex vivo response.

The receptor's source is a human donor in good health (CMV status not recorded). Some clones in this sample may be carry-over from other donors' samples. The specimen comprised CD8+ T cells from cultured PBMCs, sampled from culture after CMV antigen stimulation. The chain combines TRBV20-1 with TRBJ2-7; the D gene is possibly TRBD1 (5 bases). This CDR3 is CSASGRGPGKQYF. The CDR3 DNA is TGCAGTGCTAGTGGAAGGGGCCCCGGTAAGCAGTACTTC.